The rows below give T cell receptor beta chains drawn from one sample of a study of blood T cells in healthy people across ages. Via MiXCR, TCRdb re-called the 5' RACE reads, giving one row per CDR3 protein. This sample has almost 1 million distinct CDR3 sequences, with 51% found just once. Sequences were obtained from blood. These receptors all come from a woman aged 60-75 years in good health. Each CDR3 is given with its conserved first and last residue. The D gene is left open where the match is weak. Not every row has a clone size; where given, it reads once, few, many or a size class.

DNA: TGTGCCAGCAGTTACTTCGACAGCTTAAACTATGGCTACACCTTC; CDR3: CASSYFDSLNYGYTF; J: TRBJ1-2; D: NA; size: NA; V: TRBV6-6
DNA: TGTGCCAGCAGCTTTTACAGAGCAACTAATGAAAAACTGTTTTTT; CDR3: CASSFYRATNEKLFF; J: TRBJ1-4; D: NA; size: NA; V: TRBV5-6
DNA: TGCAGCGTTGTGGGGCCTAGCGGGAGTTTCCACAATGAGCAGTTCTTC; CDR3: CSVVGPSGSFHNEQFF; J: TRBJ2-1; D: TRBD2; size: NA; V: TRBV29-1
DNA: TGTGCCAGCAGCTTAGCCCATTCTAGCGGGCGCACAGATACGCAGTATTTT; CDR3: CASSLAHSSGRTDTQYF; J: TRBJ2-3; D: TRBD2; size: NA; V: TRBV7-6
DNA: TGCAGTGCTAGAAGGGCGAGCGGTCCCTCCTACGAGCAGTACTTC; CDR3: CSARRASGPSYEQYF; J: TRBJ2-7; D: NA; size: NA; V: TRBV20-1
DNA: TGCAGTGCTAGAGAACTAGCGGGAGAGCAGTACTTC; CDR3: CSARELAGEQYF; J: TRBJ2-7; D: TRBD2; size: NA; V: TRBV20-1
DNA: TGTGCCAGCAGCTTATCCTCTTCGGACAGGGCGGTAGGCTACACCTTC; CDR3: CASSLSSSDRAVGYTF; J: TRBJ1-2; D: TRBD1; size: few; V: TRBV7-9
DNA: TGTGCCAGCACCCCCGGGACAGGGAGGTGGTTCTTC; CDR3: CASTPGTGRWFF; J: TRBJ2-1; D: TRBD1; size: NA; V: TRBV6-6
DNA: TGCGCCAGCAGCCACGTTAGCGGGAGGGACCAAGAGACCCAGTACTTC; CDR3: CASSHVSGRDQETQYF; J: TRBJ2-5; D: TRBD2; size: NA; V: TRBV4-1
DNA: TGCGCCAGCAGCTTAGATATCGGGTTTTATGGCTACACCTTC; CDR3: CASSLDIGFYGYTF; J: TRBJ1-2; D: NA; size: NA; V: TRBV7-9
DNA: TGTGCCAGCACCAGAGGCCCTGCTAGCACAGATACGCAGTATTTT; CDR3: CASTRGPASTDTQYF; J: TRBJ2-3; D: NA; size: NA; V: TRBV2
DNA: TGCAGCGTTGCAGGACAGGGGGGTTCGGACATTCAGTACTTC; CDR3: CSVAGQGGSDIQYF; J: TRBJ2-4; D: TRBD1; size: few; V: TRBV29-1
DNA: TGTGCCAGCAGCGTGGGACTCCAAGGGGACGAGCAGTACTTC; CDR3: CASSVGLQGDEQYF; J: TRBJ2-7; D: NA; size: few; V: TRBV9
DNA: TGTGCCAGCAGCCGGCCAGAGTCGGAGACCCAGTACTTC; CDR3: CASSRPESETQYF; J: TRBJ2-5; D: NA; size: NA; V: TRBV3-1
DNA: TGTGCCAGCTGTGGTATATGGAACGAGCAGTACTTC; CDR3: CASCGIWNEQYF; J: TRBJ2-7; D: NA; size: few; V: TRBV6-2/TRBV6-3
DNA: TGTGCCAGCAGCAACGGACAAACCTACGAGCAGTACTTC; CDR3: CASSNGQTYEQYF; J: TRBJ2-7; D: NA; size: few; V: TRBV27
DNA: TGCGCCAGCAGCTTGGATCCTAGCGGGAGTTCTAGGGAGCAGTACTTC; CDR3: CASSLDPSGSSREQYF; J: TRBJ2-7; D: TRBD2; size: few; V: TRBV5-1
DNA: TGTGCCAGCAGTTTATCCCCAGAAACCTACGAGCAGTACTTC; CDR3: CASSLSPETYEQYF; J: TRBJ2-7; D: NA; size: few; V: TRBV27
DNA: TGCAGCGTTGAGGTCAGGGTCCCCTCGGGGGAGCAGTACTTC; CDR3: CSVEVRVPSGEQYF; J: TRBJ2-7; D: NA; size: NA; V: TRBV29-1
DNA: TGCGCCAGCAGCTTGGGTGACAGGCGGTTCGGCTACACCTTC; CDR3: CASSLGDRRFGYTF; J: TRBJ1-2; D: NA; size: once; V: TRBV5-1
DNA: TGCAGCGTTGAAGGGTTAACCGGAGGTACAGATACGCGGTATTTT; CDR3: CSVEGLTGGTDTRYF; J: TRBJ2-3; D: NA; size: NA; V: TRBV29-1
DNA: TGCGCCAGCAGCCAGAACCCTAGCCCGGGAGGGCCATACAATGAGCAGTTCTTC; CDR3: CASSQNPSPGGPYNEQFF; J: TRBJ2-1; D: TRBD2; size: NA; V: TRBV4-1
DNA: TGTGCCAGCAGCTTAGTGGGAACAGGCGGCTACACCTTC; CDR3: CASSLVGTGGYTF; J: TRBJ1-2; D: NA; size: NA; V: TRBV11-2
DNA: TGCGCCAGCAGCCGCCTAGTACCCGGGACTACTCAATACAATGAGCAGTTCTTC; CDR3: CASSRLVPGTTQYNEQFF; J: TRBJ2-1; D: TRBD2; size: few; V: TRBV4-3
DNA: TGTGCCAGCACCCGGGGAGTTTCTTGGGGGCCGGCTTTCTTT; CDR3: CASTRGVSWGPAFF; J: TRBJ1-1; D: NA; size: NA; V: TRBV28
DNA: TGTGCCAGCAGCTTGGGTTCCGCCCCAGATACGCAGTATTTT; CDR3: CASSLGSAPDTQYF; J: TRBJ2-3; D: NA; size: NA; V: TRBV5-6
DNA: TGTGCCAGCAGCCGGGACATCTACAATGAGCAGTTCTTC; CDR3: CASSRDIYNEQFF; J: TRBJ2-1; D: NA; size: NA; V: TRBV6-4
DNA: TGCAGTGCTCCTCTTAGCGGGACCGTTCTAGATACGCAGTATTTT; CDR3: CSAPLSGTVLDTQYF; J: TRBJ2-3; D: TRBD2; size: NA; V: TRBV20-1
DNA: TGCGCCAGCAGCCAAAAAATAGCCTACGAGCAGTACTTC; CDR3: CASSQKIAYEQYF; J: TRBJ2-7; D: NA; size: NA; V: TRBV4-3
DNA: TGTGCCAGCTCGCCGTCTCAGGGGGGTACCTACGAGCAGTACTTC; CDR3: CASSPSQGGTYEQYF; J: TRBJ2-7; D: NA; size: NA; V: TRBV18
DNA: TGCAGTGCTAGCCGGGGACAGGTCGCTGAAGCTTTCTTT; CDR3: CSASRGQVAEAFF; J: TRBJ1-1; D: TRBD1; size: NA; V: TRBV20-1
DNA: TGTGCCAGCAGTTGGGGGGGGGCTGGGCACTATGGCTACACCTTC; CDR3: CASSWGGAGHYGYTF; J: TRBJ1-2; D: NA; size: few; V: TRBV27
DNA: TGTGCCAGCAGCCCCACATATTATGAGCAGTTCTTC; CDR3: CASSPTYYEQFF; J: TRBJ2-1; D: NA; size: NA; V: TRBV7-2
DNA: TGTGCCAGCAGCTTAGGTCTTGAGACCCAGTACTTC; CDR3: CASSLGLETQYF; J: TRBJ2-5; D: NA; size: many; V: TRBV7-9
DNA: TGTGCCAGCAGGGGGATAGTCGGGAGGGCCGTACCCTACGAGCAGTACTTC; CDR3: CASRGIVGRAVPYEQYF; J: TRBJ2-7; D: TRBD2; size: few; V: TRBV6-1
DNA: TGTGCCAGCAGCCAAGGACTAGCGGGAGTAGGACAGTTCTTC; CDR3: CASSQGLAGVGQFF; J: TRBJ2-1; D: TRBD2; size: few; V: TRBV3-1
DNA: TGCGCCAGCAGCTTTGGAGGGATACAGTACTTC; CDR3: CASSFGGIQYF; J: TRBJ2-7; D: NA; size: NA; V: TRBV5-1
DNA: TGCAGCGTTGAAGGGAGAGCAGGGGCAGAAGAGACCCAGTACTTC; CDR3: CSVEGRAGAEETQYF; J: TRBJ2-5; D: NA; size: few; V: TRBV29-1
DNA: TGTGCCAGCAGCTTAAACGACCGCACAGATACGCAGTATTTT; CDR3: CASSLNDRTDTQYF; J: TRBJ2-3; D: NA; size: NA; V: TRBV7-9
DNA: TGTGCCAGCAGCATAGCGGGTCGCACAGATACGCAGTATTTT; CDR3: CASSIAGRTDTQYF; J: TRBJ2-3; D: TRBD2; size: once; V: TRBV12-3/TRBV12-4
DNA: TGTACCAGCAGCTTAAACTACCAAGAGACCCAGTACTTC; CDR3: CTSSLNYQETQYF; J: TRBJ2-5; D: NA; size: NA; V: TRBV7-2
DNA: TGTGTCAGCAGTTATCAATCGGACGGAGGCAATCAGCCCCAGCATTTT; CDR3: CVSSYQSDGGNQPQHF; J: TRBJ1-5; D: NA; size: NA; V: TRBV27
DNA: TGCGCCAGCAGCCGGACAGGGGGGGATGAAAAACTGTTTTTT; CDR3: CASSRTGGDEKLFF; J: TRBJ1-4; D: TRBD1; size: few; V: TRBV4-1
DNA: TGCGCCAGCAGTTGGGATAGCTATGGCTACACCTTC; CDR3: CASSWDSYGYTF; J: TRBJ1-2; D: NA; size: many; V: TRBV5-1